One sample yielded the 24 T cell receptor beta chains listed below, sequenced in a study of T-cell memory formation after mild COVID-19. Each CDR3 protein is one row after TCRdb ran MiXCR on the 5' RACE reads. This table has about 430,000 distinct CDR3 sequences, roughly 24% appearing once. Material for sequencing was PBMCs or a T cell subset sorted from them (not recorded which). The receptors stem from an adult woman who had mild COVID-19 (a few samples of this study predate the infection). Cell type and time point are not known.

This clonotype was seen only a few times. The rearrangement joins TRBV4-1 to TRBJ2-3; TRBD1 matches at 9 bases. Germline lookup yields CDR1 MGHRA and CDR2 YSYEKL. With 2 bases clipped from V and 3 bases from J, the junction kept 6 bases outside the gene matches. The CDR3 runs to 16 residues. The CDR3 sequence: CASSQRPGQGTDTQYF. The DNA for the CDR3 is TGCGCCAGCAGCCAACGTCCGGGACAGGGTACAGATACGCAGTATTTT.

This clonotype was found a few times. The genes are TRBV12-3 or TRBV12-4 and TRBJ1-1; D is uncertain. This CDR3 is built from 13 residues. Between the trimmed V and J ends, which lost 1 base and 8 bases, there was a span of 11 bases. CDR3 nucleotides: TGTGCCAGCAGTTTAGGCGTAAGTGACGAAGCTTTCTTT. It yields the protein CASSLGVSDEAFF.

This clonotype has at least ten counts. The rearrangement links TRBV29-1 to TRBJ2-3, with 8 bases matching TRBD2. After removal of 5 bases from V and 3 bases from J, the junction contained 16 bases not matched to a gene. The germline CDR1 and CDR2 sequences are SQVTM and ANQGSEA. The CDR3 runs to 17 residues. The CDR3 protein is CSVNFLGKRERTDTQYF. In DNA, the CDR3 is TGCAGCGTTAACTTTTTGGGGAAGCGGGAGAGGACAGATACGCAGTATTTT.

There are a few counts of this clonotype. The chain recombines TRBV29-1 with TRBJ1-1; D remains unclear. Per germline, CDR1 SQVTM and CDR2 ANQGSEA. Trimming pared 6 bases from V and 9 bases from J, leaving 17 bases between. This CDR3 region has 12 residues. This chain's CDR3 is CSVQGDLPKAFF. The CDR3 coding sequence is TGCAGCGTCCAAGGAGATCTACCCAAAGCTTTCTTT.

V and J are TRBV29-1 and TRBJ2-7; 8 bases are a match to TRBD2. Looked up from germline, CDR1 is SQVTM and CDR2 is ANQGSEA. CDR3 size: 12 residues. V lost 4 bases, J lost 6 bases, and 5 bases stayed unmatched. CDR3 bases: TGCAGCGTTGGAGGCGCGGGGGGCGAGCAGTACTTC. It specifies CSVGGAGGEQYF.

This clonotype was detected only a few times. This sequence joins TRBV5-4 and TRBJ1-1; D is perhaps TRBD1 (6 bases). Per germline, CDR1 SGHNT and CDR2 YYREEE (reference sequence). The CDR3 is 16 amino acids. Trimming removed 0 bases at V and 4 bases at J, with 16 bases between. The CDR3 protein is CASSLAGAGEITEAFF. In DNA form, the CDR3 reads TGTGCCAGCAGCTTGGCCGGGGCAGGGGAGATCACTGAAGCTTTCTTT.

J is TRBJ2-3 and V is TRBV24-1, with 7 bases that match TRBD2. This CDR3 has 17 amino acids. Germline lookup yields CDR1 KGHDR and CDR2 SFDVKD. The V gene end was trimmed by 2 bases and the J gene end by 3 bases; junction bases not matched to a gene: 10. CDR3 nucleotides: TGTGCCACCAGTGATTCGGCGGCTAGCGGTTATACAGATACGCAGTATTTT. It codes for CATSDSAASGYTDTQYF.

The chain has TRBV20-1 and TRBJ2-5, with a weak D call TRBD2 (5 bases). V lost 5 bases and J 7 bases, leaving 20 bases between the germline ends. This CDR3 has 14 residues. Per germline, CDR1 DFQATT and CDR2 SNEGSKA (reference sequence). In DNA form, the CDR3 reads TGCAGTGCTCCCGTAGGAGGACCTCAGCGGACCCAGTACTTC. It translates to CSAPVGGPQRTQYF.

The chain carries TRBV5-6 and TRBJ1-5; unclear D gene. The germline V gene encodes CDR1 SGHDT and CDR2 YYEEEE. Trimming shortened V by 4 bases and J by 1 base, and 12 bases separated the two germline ends. CDR3 length: 15 amino acids. The DNA of the CDR3 is TGTGCCAGCAGCGTGGCCGGTGGAAGCAATCAGCCCCAGCATTTT. Translated, it gives CASSVAGGSNQPQHF.

This sequence joins TRBV6-2 or TRBV6-3 and TRBJ1-1; no reliable D call. V gave up 5 bases and J gave up 4 bases, with 14 bases separating them. Germline-derived CDR1 and CDR2 are MNHEY and SVGEGT. CDR3 size: 14 residues. The CDR3 loop is CASSTQGLFTEAFF. The CDR3 DNA sequence: TGTGCCAGCAGTACACAAGGTCTGTTCACTGAAGCTTTCTTT.

This clonotype appeared a few times. The V and J genes are TRBV24-1 and TRBJ2-5; D is unresolved. Trimming pared 4 bases from V and 5 bases from J, leaving 16 bases between. Germline CDR1 reads KGHDR; CDR2 reads SFDVKD. The CDR3 covers 15 residues. CDR3 DNA: TGTGCCACCAGTGAGTCGACATGGATCCGGGAGACCCAGTACTTC. It codes for CATSESTWIRETQYF.

The V and J genes are TRBV27 and TRBJ2-2, with 11 bases aligning to TRBD1. V lost 5 bases and J lost 6; bases outside the gene matches: 5. Germline V gene data show CDR1 as MNHEY and CDR2 as SMNVEV (reference sequence). CDR3 length: 15 residues. CDR3 DNA: TGTGCCAGCAGTCTGGACAGGGGGCGAGCCGGGGAGCTGTTTTTT. The encoded protein is CASSLDRGRAGELFF.

This clonotype was picked up a small number of times. The V and J genes are TRBV7-6 and TRBJ2-7; D perhaps matches TRBD1 (6 bases). The V gene's germline CDR1 is SGHVS and CDR2 FNYEAQ. The V gene lost 1 base and the J gene lost 5 bases, with 12 bases spanning the gap. This CDR3 comprises 14 residues. CDR3 amino acids: CASSLGGLKNEQYF. CDR3 DNA sequence: TGTGCCAGCAGCTTAGGGGGGCTGAAGAACGAGCAGTACTTC.

This clonotype was detected ten times or more. This sequence joins TRBV30 and TRBJ2-1; 12 bases are a match to TRBD2. Germline V CDR1 and CDR2: GTSNPN, SVGIG (reference sequence). J lost 8 bases, V lost 1 base, and 12 bases had no gene match. The CDR3 has 17 residues. The CDR3 reads CAWSEEAGTSGFYEQFF. CDR3 bases: TGTGCCTGGAGTGAAGAAGCCGGGACTAGCGGGTTCTATGAGCAGTTCTTC.

This clonotype was seen a handful of times. The chain joins TRBV2 to TRBJ2-7; 9 nucleotides align to TRBD1. From germline, CDR1 is SNHLY and CDR2 FYNNEI. Trimming removed 2 bases from V and 5 bases from J; junction bases left unmatched: 7. The CDR3 totals 15 residues. CDR3 sequence: CASSEMGTGFHEQYF. CDR3 nucleotides: TGTGCCAGCAGTGAAATGGGGACAGGGTTCCACGAGCAGTACTTC.

This chain links TRBV7-3 with TRBJ2-2; 7 nucleotides align to TRBD2. V was pared by 2 bases and J by 3 bases, with 6 bases of the junction left unmatched. Per the germline V gene, CDR1 is SGHTA and CDR2 is FQGTGA. The CDR3 runs 16 residues. The CDR3 loop is CASSLQPSGYTGELFF. CDR3 coding DNA: TGTGCCAGCAGCTTACAACCTAGCGGATACACCGGGGAGCTGTTTTTT.

There are a few counts of this clonotype. The chain couples TRBV20-1 to TRBJ1-2; D not certain. The CDR3 contains 14 residues. Germline V gene sequence: CDR1 DFQATT, CDR2 SNEGSKA (reference sequence). The germline V and J ends were trimmed by 0 bases and 8 bases, with 16 bases remaining between them. The CDR3 region has the DNA TGCAGTGCTAGAGAGTACATAGTGGGCGTAGGCTACACCTTC. Translating it yields CSAREYIVGVGYTF.

V gene TRBV10-3 combines with J gene TRBJ1-6; a weak D match, TRBD1 (5 bases). CDR3 length equals 13 residues. CDR1 and CDR2 from the germline V gene are ENHRY and SYGVKD. The V gene lost 9 bases and the J gene lost 3 bases, with 9 bases spanning the gap. CDR3 amino acids: CAMRGHYNSPLHF. Here the CDR3 DNA reads TGTGCCATGAGGGGTCACTATAATTCACCCCTCCACTTT.

This clonotype was seen a handful of times. The rearrangement joins TRBV29-1 to TRBJ1-1; D unclear. The CDR3 has 13 residues. Trimming took 5 bases from V and 0 from J, leaving 10 bases between them. Germline CDR1 and CDR2: SQVTM and ANQGSEA. The CDR3 here is CSVLDGLNTEAFF. CDR3 in DNA: TGCAGCGTTCTGGACGGCTTGAACACTGAAGCTTTCTTT.

There are a few counts of this clonotype. The chain uses TRBV25-1 and TRBJ2-3, with D maybe TRBD2 (5 bases). Trimming removed 8 bases from V and 5 bases from J, with 14 bases in between. The CDR3 covers 13 residues. The germline V gene encodes CDR1 MGHDK and CDR2 SYGVNS. CDR3 in DNA: TGTGCCAGCTTTGGGCGGGCCGGAGATACGCAGTATTTT. As protein: CASFGRAGDTQYF.

This clonotype was seen more than once but under ten times. V is TRBV7-9 and J is TRBJ2-7; tentatively, D is TRBD2 (6 bases). Trimming left V 2 bases short and J 6 bases short, with 23 bases between. The length of the CDR3 is 17 residues. The germline gives CDR1 SEHNR, CDR2 FQNEAQ (reference sequence). CDR3 coding DNA: TGTGCCAGCAGCTTACTTCGGGCGGAGGGAGCGAGGGGCGAGCAGTACTTC. Translation: CASSLLRAEGARGEQYF.

In its sample, this clonotype was seen a few times. V and J are TRBV20-1 and TRBJ1-1; D is possibly TRBD1 (5 bases). The ends were cut back, 0 bases at V and 1 base at J, with 12 bases in the middle. Germline V CDR1 and CDR2: DFQATT, SNEGSKA (reference sequence). This CDR3 comprises 15 residues. The CDR3 sequence: CSARDWGGSNTEAFF. DNA of the CDR3: TGCAGTGCTAGAGACTGGGGGGGTTCGAACACTGAAGCTTTCTTT.

CDR3 protein: CASRRITGLLNIQYF. CDR3 in DNA: TGTGCCAGCAGGCGCATTACGGGACTGCTAAACATTCAGTACTTC. This chain uses TRBV21-1 with TRBJ2-4; the table names TRBD2, a call not compared with the DNA. TRBV21-1 represents a pseudogene. CDR3 length equals 15 residues.

The V gene is TRBV6-1, the J gene TRBJ2-1; D is tentatively TRBD1 or TRBD2 (5 bases each). Trimming pared 7 bases from V and 8 bases from J, leaving 18 bases between. The CDR3 runs 14 residues. The germline gives CDR1 MNHNS, CDR2 SASEGT. This CDR3 is CASTRDQVPDEQFF. The CDR3 bases are TGTGCCAGCACCCGGGACCAGGTACCCGATGAGCAGTTCTTC.